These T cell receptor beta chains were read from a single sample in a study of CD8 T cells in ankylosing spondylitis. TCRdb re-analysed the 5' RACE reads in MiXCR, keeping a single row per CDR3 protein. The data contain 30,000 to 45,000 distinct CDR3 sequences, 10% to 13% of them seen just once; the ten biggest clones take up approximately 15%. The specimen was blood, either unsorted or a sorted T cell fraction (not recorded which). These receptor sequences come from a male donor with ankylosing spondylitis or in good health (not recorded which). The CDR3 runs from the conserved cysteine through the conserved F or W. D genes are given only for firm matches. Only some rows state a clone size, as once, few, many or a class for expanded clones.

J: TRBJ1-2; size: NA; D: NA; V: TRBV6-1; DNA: TGTGCCAGCAGTGTTACGGGGGGATCAGGCTTGACCTTC; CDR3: CASSVTGGSGLTF
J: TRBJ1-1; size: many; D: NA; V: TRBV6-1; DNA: TGTGCCAGCAGGGAAGGGGGGAACACTGAAGCTTTCTTT; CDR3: CASREGGNTEAFF
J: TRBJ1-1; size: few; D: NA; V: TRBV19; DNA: TGTGCCAGTAGTATCGGAGGGCGCAGGGCTGAAGCTTTCTTT; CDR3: CASSIGGRRAEAFF
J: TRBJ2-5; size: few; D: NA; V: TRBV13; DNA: TGTGCCAGCAGCCCGAGGACAGTCGCGACCCAGTACTTC; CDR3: CASSPRTVATQYF
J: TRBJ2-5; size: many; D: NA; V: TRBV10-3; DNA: TGTGCCATCAGTCTCGAGTCGGGTGAGACCCAGTACTTC; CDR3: CAISLESGETQYF
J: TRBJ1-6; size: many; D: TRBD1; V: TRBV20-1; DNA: TGCAGTGCGAGATCCGGGACAGATTATAATTCACCCCTCCACTTT; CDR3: CSARSGTDYNSPLHF
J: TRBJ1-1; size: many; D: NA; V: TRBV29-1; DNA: TGCAGCGTTGGGAGGTCAATGAACACTGAAGCTTTCTTT; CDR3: CSVGRSMNTEAFF
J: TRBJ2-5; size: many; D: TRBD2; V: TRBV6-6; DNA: TGTGCCAGCAGTATAGCGGGAGTGGAGACCCAGTACTTC; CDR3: CASSIAGVETQYF
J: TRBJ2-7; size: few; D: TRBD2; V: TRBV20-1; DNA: TGCAGTGCCCCTCCGTGGACGTCGGCTAGCGGGACCGACGAGCAGTACTTC; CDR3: CSAPPWTSASGTDEQYF
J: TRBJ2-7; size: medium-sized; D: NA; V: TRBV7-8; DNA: TGTGCCAGCAGCCCCCTTATAGCGCTCCAGCAGTACTTC; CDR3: CASSPLIALQQYF
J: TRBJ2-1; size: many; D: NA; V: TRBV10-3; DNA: TGTGCCATCAGTGCGGAGGAGGGACCGAAGTACAATGAGCAGTTCTTC; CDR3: CAISAEEGPKYNEQFF
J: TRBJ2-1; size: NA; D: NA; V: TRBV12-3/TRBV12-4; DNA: TGTGCCAGCACCACGCTTGGGGGGAGAGGGTACAATGAGCAGTTCTTC; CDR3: CASTTLGGRGYNEQFF
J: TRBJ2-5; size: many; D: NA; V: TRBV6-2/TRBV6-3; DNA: TGTGCCAGCAGTTTTCTTCGCGGGGATAACCAAGAGACCCAGTACTTC; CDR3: CASSFLRGDNQETQYF
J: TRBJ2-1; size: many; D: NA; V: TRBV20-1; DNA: TGCAGTGCTAGAGAGCGCGGGTTCAATGAGCAGTTCTTC; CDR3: CSARERGFNEQFF
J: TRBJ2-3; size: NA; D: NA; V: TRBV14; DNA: TGTGCCAGCAGCCATCTCGGTTGGGGAGACGATACGCAGTATTTT; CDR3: CASSHLGWGDDTQYF
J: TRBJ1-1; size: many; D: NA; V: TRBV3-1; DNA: TGTGCCAGCAGCCAAGTAAGGGGCCGGGACACTGAAGCTTTCTTT; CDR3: CASSQVRGRDTEAFF
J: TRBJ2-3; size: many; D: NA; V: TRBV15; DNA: TGTGCCACCAGCAGAGACGCTTATACGCAGTATTTT; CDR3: CATSRDAYTQYF
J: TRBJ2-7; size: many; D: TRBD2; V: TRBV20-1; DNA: TGCAGTGCTAGAGATCTGACTAGCGAGGTCCGCGAGCAGTACTTC; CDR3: CSARDLTSEVREQYF
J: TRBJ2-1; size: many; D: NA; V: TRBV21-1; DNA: TGTGCCAGCAGCACACGGACTAGCAGGAGTGGGGAGGGATCCTACAATGAGCAGTTCTTC; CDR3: CASSTRTSRSGEGSYNEQFF
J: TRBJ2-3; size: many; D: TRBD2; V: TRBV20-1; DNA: TGCAGTGCTAGAGATAGACGACTAGCGGGGTCAGATACGCAGTATTTT; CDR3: CSARDRRLAGSDTQYF
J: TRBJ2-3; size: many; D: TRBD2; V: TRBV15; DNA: TGTGCCACCAGCGAGACAATCGGACTAGCGGTCACAGATACGCAGTATTTT; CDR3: CATSETIGLAVTDTQYF
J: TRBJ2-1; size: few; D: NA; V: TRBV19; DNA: TGTGCCAGTAGGACTGTGGGGGAAGGTGAGCAGTTCTTC; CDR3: CASRTVGEGEQFF
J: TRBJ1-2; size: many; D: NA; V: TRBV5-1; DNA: TGCGCCAGCAGCAGAACCCGGGACTACTATGGCTACACCTTC; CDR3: CASSRTRDYYGYTF
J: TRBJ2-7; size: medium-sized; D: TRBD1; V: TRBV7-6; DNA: TGTGCCAGCAGCCACCGGGACAGGCCGTACGAGCAGTACTTC; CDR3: CASSHRDRPYEQYF
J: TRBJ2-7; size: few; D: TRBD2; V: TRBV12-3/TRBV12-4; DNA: TGTGCCAGCAGTCGAGGCGGGAGGGCCGGCGAGCAGTACTTC; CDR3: CASSRGGRAGEQYF
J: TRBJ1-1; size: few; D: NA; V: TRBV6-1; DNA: TGTGCCAGCAGTGAAAGAACCGGGACAAATGGGAGAACTGAAGCTTTCTTT; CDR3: CASSERTGTNGRTEAFF
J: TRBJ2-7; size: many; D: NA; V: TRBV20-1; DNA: TGCAGTGCTCGACCGAGCGGCCACGAGCAGTACTTC; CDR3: CSARPSGHEQYF
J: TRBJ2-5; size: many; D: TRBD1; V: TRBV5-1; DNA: TGCGCCAGCAGCGTTCGACAGGGGCAAGAGACCCAGTACTTC; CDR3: CASSVRQGQETQYF
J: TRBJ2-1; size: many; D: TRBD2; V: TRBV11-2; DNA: TGTGCCAGCAGCTTAGATCATACTAGCGGGAGTGGGGCCTACAATGAGCAGTTCTTC; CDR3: CASSLDHTSGSGAYNEQFF
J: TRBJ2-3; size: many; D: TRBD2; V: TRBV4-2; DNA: TGTGCCAGCAGCCAAGCCCCCCTAGCGGGAGATACGCAGTATTTT; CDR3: CASSQAPLAGDTQYF
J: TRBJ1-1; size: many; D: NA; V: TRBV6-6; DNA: TGTGCCAGCAGTTACCCGAACACTGAAGCTTTCTTT; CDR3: CASSYPNTEAFF
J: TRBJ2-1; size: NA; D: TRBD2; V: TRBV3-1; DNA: TGTGCCAGCAGCCAAGGGGGGGGCGGGAGGAGCCAGGAGCAGTTCTTC; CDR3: CASSQGGGGRSQEQFF
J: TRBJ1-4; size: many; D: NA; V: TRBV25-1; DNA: TGTGCCAGCAGTGAATTAGGGAGGGATGAAAAACTGTTTTTT; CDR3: CASSELGRDEKLFF
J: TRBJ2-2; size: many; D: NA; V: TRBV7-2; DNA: TGTGCCAGCAGCTTAGATCGCTACCCGAGGACCGGGGAGCTGTTTTTT; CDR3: CASSLDRYPRTGELFF
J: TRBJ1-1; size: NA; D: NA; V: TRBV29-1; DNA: TGCAGCGTTCTTCCCCGCCCTGAAGCTTTCTTT; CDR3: CSVLPRPEAFF
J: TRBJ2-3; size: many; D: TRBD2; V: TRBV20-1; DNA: TGCAGTGCTAGAGGCCTAGCGGTTACAGATACGCAGTATTTT; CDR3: CSARGLAVTDTQYF
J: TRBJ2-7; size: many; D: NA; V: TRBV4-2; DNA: TGTGCCAGCAGCAAAGGGTACAGGGAATACGAGCAGTACTTC; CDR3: CASSKGYREYEQYF
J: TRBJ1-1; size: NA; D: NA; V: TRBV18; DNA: TGTGCCAGCTCACCAGGAAAGGGGGGTGTGAACACTGAAGCTTTCTTT; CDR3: CASSPGKGGVNTEAFF
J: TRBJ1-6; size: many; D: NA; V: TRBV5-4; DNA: TGTGCCAGCAGCTTGCGGGGAAGTAAGAATTCACCCCTCCACTTT; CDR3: CASSLRGSKNSPLHF
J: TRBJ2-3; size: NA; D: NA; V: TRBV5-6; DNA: TGTGCCAGCAGCTTTTCGGGAGCAGGCGGGACGCAGTATTTT; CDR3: CASSFSGAGGTQYF
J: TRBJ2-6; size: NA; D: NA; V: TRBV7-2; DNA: TGTGCCAGCAGCTTAAACTCTGGGGCCAACGTCCTGACTTTC; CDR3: CASSLNSGANVLTF
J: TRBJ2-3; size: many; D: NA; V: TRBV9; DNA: TGTGCCAGCACCCCGTGGGGCAGCTCATCACCGGGACTTGGGACCACAGATACGCAGTATTTT; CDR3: CASTPWGSSSPGLGTTDTQYF
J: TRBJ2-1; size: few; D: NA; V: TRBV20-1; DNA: TGCAGTCAAGGGGTTGATGAGCAGTTCTTC; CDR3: CSQGVDEQFF
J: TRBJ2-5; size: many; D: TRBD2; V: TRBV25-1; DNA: TGTGCCAGCAGTGGCGTATGGCGGGAGGGCCGAGAGACCCAGTACTTC; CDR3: CASSGVWREGRETQYF
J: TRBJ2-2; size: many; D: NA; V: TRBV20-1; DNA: TGCAGTGCTAGAGATCTACGGGAGTGGTCCGGGGAGCTGTTTTTT; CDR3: CSARDLREWSGELFF
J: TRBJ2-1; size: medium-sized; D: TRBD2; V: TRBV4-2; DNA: TGTGCCAGCAGCCAAGAAGCCGCGGGAGTACAATCCTACAATGAGCAGTTCTTC; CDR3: CASSQEAAGVQSYNEQFF
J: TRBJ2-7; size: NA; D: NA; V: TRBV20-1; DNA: TGCAGTGCTAGAGGGGGGGACAGTAAGGCGAGCTCCTACGAGCAGTACTTC; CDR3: CSARGGDSKASSYEQYF
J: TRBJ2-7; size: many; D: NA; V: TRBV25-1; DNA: TGTGCCAGCAGTGACGTAAGGAGGGGGCAGGGGTCCTACGAGCAGTACTTC; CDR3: CASSDVRRGQGSYEQYF